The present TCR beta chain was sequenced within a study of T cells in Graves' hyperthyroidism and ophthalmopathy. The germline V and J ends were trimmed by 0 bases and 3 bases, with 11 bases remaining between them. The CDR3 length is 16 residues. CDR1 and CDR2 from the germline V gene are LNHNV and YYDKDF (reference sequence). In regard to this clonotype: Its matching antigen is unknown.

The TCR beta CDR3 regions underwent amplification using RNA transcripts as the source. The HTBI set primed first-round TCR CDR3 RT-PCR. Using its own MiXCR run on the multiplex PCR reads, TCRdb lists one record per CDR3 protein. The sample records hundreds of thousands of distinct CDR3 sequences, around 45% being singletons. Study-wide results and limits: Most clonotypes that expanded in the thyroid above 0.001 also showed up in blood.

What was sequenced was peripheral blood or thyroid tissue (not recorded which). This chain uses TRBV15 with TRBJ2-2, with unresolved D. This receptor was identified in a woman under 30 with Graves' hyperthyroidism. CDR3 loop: CATSRDRAAYTGELFF. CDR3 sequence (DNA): TGTGCCACCAGCAGAGATCGGGCAGCCTACACCGGGGAGCTGTTTTTT.